This TCR beta chain was captured by sequencing in a study of Ad26.COV2.S vaccination and SARS-CoV-2 variants. Profiled with immunoSEQ multiplex PCR; TCRdb holds only in-frame clones, not every one. The sample consists of more than 300,000 clones, 85% of them appearing once. This CDR3 comprises 15 residues. Germline values: CDR1 MNHNS, CDR2 SASEGT. Trimming took off 3 bases at V and 6 bases at J, with 14 bases between the two ends. Treatment of the sample: about 20 received Ad26.COV2.S at low or high dose, single or two shots; 5 received placebo; per-sample allocation not given. Samples were taken on day 63 after the first vaccine or placebo injection.

This sequence joins TRBV6-1 and TRBJ2-2; D might be TRBD2 (7 bases). The sequences come from peripheral blood, collected in a trial of Ad26.COV2.S vaccine versus placebo. The clonotype comes from a person between 18 and 65 years old who received the Ad26.COV2.S COVID-19 vaccine or a placebo. DNA for the CDR3: TGTGCCAGCAGTGAGCGCGGGGGCCGACCCGGGGAGCTGTTTTTT. Protein: CASSERGGRPGELFF.